This T cell receptor beta chain came from a study of blood T cell repertoires in COVID-19. Study context: Researchers got acute and convalescent COVID-19 samples from the United States, Italy and Spain. T cells, B-cell-depleted T cells, or PBMCs provided the cDNA or gDNA that served as material.

In the original workflow: Reference gene primer amplification gave estimated nucleated cell counts. Measured with immunoSEQ multiplex PCR; TCRdb has only the in-frame clones, and not every one. That table supplies the V and J calls and clone size; D and trimming were determined from the DNA. This table has fewer than 75,000 clones, roughly 88% appearing once. The junction had 4 bases not matched to a gene; V was cut back by 7 bases and J by 3 bases. CDR3 length: 14 residues. Per germline, CDR1 LGHNT and CDR2 FRNRAP. The chain employs TRBV12-5 and TRBJ1-4; 8 bases agree with TRBD1. This clonotype was sampled from a man between 65 and 80 years old with acute or convalescent COVID-19. The material sequenced was peripheral blood. CDR3: CASATGQANEKLFF. In DNA form, the CDR3 reads TGTGCTAGTGCCACGGGACAGGCTAATGAAAAACTGTTTTTT.